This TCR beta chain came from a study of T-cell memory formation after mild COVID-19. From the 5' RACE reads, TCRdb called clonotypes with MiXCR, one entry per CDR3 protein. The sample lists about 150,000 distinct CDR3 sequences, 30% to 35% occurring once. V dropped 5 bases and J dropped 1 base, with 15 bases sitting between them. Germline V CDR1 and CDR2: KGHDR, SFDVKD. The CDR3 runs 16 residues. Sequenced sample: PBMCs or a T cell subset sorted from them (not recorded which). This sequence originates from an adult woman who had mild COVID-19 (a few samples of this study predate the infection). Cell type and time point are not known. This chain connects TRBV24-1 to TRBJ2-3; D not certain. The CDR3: CATSVPFDGGTDTQYF. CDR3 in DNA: TGTGCCACCAGTGTCCCCTTCGACGGTGGCACAGATACGCAGTATTTT.